The sequence of this TCR beta chain was determined in a study of glioma-infiltrating T cells after dendritic cell vaccination. The time point here: after dendritic cell vaccination, including at tumor progression/relapse. This CDR3 is built from 16 residues. Germline values: CDR1 LNHDA, CDR2 SQIVND (reference sequence). Trimming cost V 5 bases and J 1 base, with 17 bases left between them. The immunoSEQ assay amplified TCRB CDR3 from up to about 2 ug DNA. TCRdb's table, derived via immunoSEQ multiplex PCR, lists solely in-frame clones and lacks some. The table lists 50,000 to 60,000 clones, roughly 80% of them singletons. This clone has a handful of counts.

The receptor's source is a human donor with glioblastoma. The chain has TRBV19 and TRBJ1-2, with D unresolved. The source material was blood, sampled after dendritic cell vaccination. The CDR3 is CASSSLDGLLNYGYTF. DNA for the CDR3: TGTGCCAGTAGTTCCTTGGACGGACTACTTAACTATGGCTACACCTTC.